This TCR beta chain was obtained from a study of glioma-infiltrating T cells. Study-level findings and limits: Non-neoplastic patients had below-expected tissue-blood divergence, while all gliomas exceeded expectation. Very few CDR3 sequences were shared between tissue and blood.

Using RNA template, CDR3s of TCR alpha and beta were amplified with iRepertoire arm-PCR. Tissue mRNA or PBMC total RNA, about 85-400 ng, went into one-step reverse transcription and amplification. One entry per CDR3 protein, called by TCRdb with MiXCR from the multiplex PCR reads. This table has 90,000 to 110,000 distinct CDR3 sequences, 20% to 25% appearing once. Germline CDR1 SGHRS, CDR2 YFSETQ. Trimming removed 2 bases from V and 8 bases from J; junction bases left unmatched: 12. This CDR3 is built from 15 residues. Ten or more counts support this clonotype. Its specificity is not known. Sequenced: glioma tissue, nonneoplastic brain tissue, or PBMCs (not recorded which). The chain carries TRBV5-1 and TRBJ1-1; TRBD1 matches 7 bases. The origin of this receptor is a human donor with low-grade glioma or glioblastoma, undergoing nonglioma brain surgery, or in good health (not recorded which). The CDR3 sequence is CASSLRPEPGQEAFF. As DNA, the CDR3 is TGCGCCAGCAGCTTACGTCCCGAGCCGGGACAGGAAGCTTTCTTT.